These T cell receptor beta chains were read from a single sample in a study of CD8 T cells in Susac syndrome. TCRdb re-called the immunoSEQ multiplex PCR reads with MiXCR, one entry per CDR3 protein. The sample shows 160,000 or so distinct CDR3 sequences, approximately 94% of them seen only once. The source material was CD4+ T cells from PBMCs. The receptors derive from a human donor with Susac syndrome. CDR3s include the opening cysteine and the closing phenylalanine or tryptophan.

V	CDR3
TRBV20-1	CSAIDRDPATNEKLFF
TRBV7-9	CASRSRQAGELFF
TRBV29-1	CSVEVPGGRADTQYF
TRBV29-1	CSVSGGRYNSPLHF
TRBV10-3	CAITRERGSEQYF
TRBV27	CASSFNPGPITEAFF
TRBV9	CAEPTDKRGAFF
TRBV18	CASSPGTTLYQQYF
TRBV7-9	CASSLAAGDGYTF
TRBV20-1	CSAREAGGETQYF
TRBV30	CAWSVSGAYSNQPQHF
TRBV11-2	CASRGAGNEAPNEQFF
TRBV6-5	CASWDRITDGYTF
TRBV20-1	CSARDASGGPTYTDTQYF
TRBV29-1	CSVRLRGGVGGYTF
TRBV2	CASSGGVTTDTQYF